This T cell receptor (beta chain) was obtained from a study of sequential checkpoint blockade in melanoma. Study-wide background: Both treatment sequences were followed by maintenance nivolumab.

Sequencing used immunoSEQ multiplex PCR; TCRdb keeps in-frame clones, though not all of them. Here the sample spans about 10,000 clones, 70% to 85% being singletons. With 5 bases clipped from V and 4 bases from J, the junction kept 3 bases outside the gene matches. Germline V gene lookup returns CDR1 SGHVS and CDR2 FNYEAQ. The CDR3 is 13 amino acids. Treatment given: randomized to nivolumab then ipilimumab (arm A) or the reverse (arm B). No patient had prior DNA-damaging chemotherapy. PBMC sorting kept live CD3+CD8+ cells without CD19 or CD56. The chain uses TRBV7-6 and TRBJ1-1; 8 nucleotides line up with TRBD1. Here the sequenced sample was CD8+ T cells sorted from blood (inferred from file names), taken from a patient given nivolumab and ipilimumab in sequence. This receptor was obtained from a human donor with melanoma. CDR3 sequence: CASSQGAITEAFF. The CDR3 DNA follows: TGTGCCAGCAGCCAGGGGGCGATCACTGAAGCTTTCTTT. Combining the CDR3 with reference TRBV7-6 and TRBJ1-1 gives the whole variable domain GAGVSQSPRYKVTKRGQDVALRCDPISGHVSLYWYRQALGQGPEFLTYFNYEAQQDKSGLPNDRFSAERPEGSISTLTIQRTEQRDSAMYRCASSQGAITEAFFGQGTRLTVV.